The 27 T cell receptor beta chains given below trace back to one sample, sequenced in a study of cytomegalovirus exposure and HLA in healthy donors. 60 Vbeta and 13 Jbeta primers were used in PCR. Method: immunoSEQ multiplex PCR; TCRdb's copy keeps in-frame clones and lacks some. Found here are approximately 170,000 clones, 77% of them singletons; the top ten hold 2.6%. The sample consisted of PBMCs. These receptor sequences come from a middle-aged woman in good health and CMV-seropositive.

The CDR3, as DNA: TGTGCCAGCAAAGGTATGGGACAGTACAACTATGGCTACACCTTC. Its translation: CASKGMGQYNYGYTF. The V and J genes are TRBV2 and TRBJ1-2; 7 bases are shared with TRBD1. Trimming removed 7 bases from V and 2 bases from J; junction bases left unmatched: 10. The length of the CDR3 is 15 residues. Germline V gene data show CDR1 as SNHLY and CDR2 as FYNNEI.

This clone came up a few times. The V and J genes are TRBV4-3 and TRBJ2-7, with 7 bases lining up with TRBD1. Germline lookup yields CDR1 LGHNA and CDR2 YSLEER. This CDR3 has 15 amino acids. V trimming: 3 bases; J trimming: 5 bases; junction bases outside the gene matches: 10. The CDR3 DNA follows: TGCGCCAGCAGCCAGGTACAGGGGAAACTACACGAGCAGTACTTC. Translation: CASSQVQGKLHEQYF.

This clone was detected a few times. The V call is TRBV11-3, the J call TRBJ2-5; TRBD2 matches at 13 bases. V gave up 5 bases and J gave up 5 bases; unmatched junction bases: 8. The CDR3 has 16 residues. CDR1 is SGHNT and CDR2 is YENEEA in the germline V gene. In nucleotides, the CDR3 is TGTGCCAGCAGCGGGCGACTAGCGGGAGGCTCGGAGACCCAGTACTTC. It is translated as CASSGRLAGGSETQYF.

CDR3 residues: CATGAGDEQYF. As DNA, the CDR3 is TGTGCCACCGGGGCAGGGGACGAGCAGTACTTC. The chain couples TRBV10-3 to TRBJ2-7, with D possibly matching TRBD1 (6 bases). This CDR3 region has 11 residues. The germline gives CDR1 ENHRY, CDR2 SYGVKD. V was shortened by 10 bases and J by 5 bases, with 12 bases between the two germline ends.

For this clone: One end of the junction does not line up with germline, which may come from a read error. The V and J genes are TRBV6-5 and TRBJ2-4; D is uncertain. Germline assignment: CDR1 MNHEY and CDR2 SVGAGI. CDR3 size: 11 residues. The DNA of the CDR3 is TGTGCCAGCAGCTGGGCGTTGGCTCTACACTTC. Amino acid sequence: CASSWALALHF.

This rearrangement joins TRBV5-4 to TRBJ2-1, with TRBD1 matching 7 bases. Looked up from germline, CDR1 is SGHNT and CDR2 is YYREEE (reference sequence). Germline trimming cut 4 bases from V and 6 bases from J; bases unmatched to any gene: 13. This CDR3 is built from 16 residues. CDR3 bases: TGTGCCAGCAGCAGCCGGGACAGCCACAGGACCAATGAGCAGTTCTTC. Encoded protein: CASSSRDSHRTNEQFF.

This clone has more than one count but fewer than ten. The chain couples TRBV6-4 to TRBJ2-2; no clear D. CDR3 length: 13 residues. CDR1 and CDR2 (germline): MRHNA, SNTAGT. V was pared by 3 bases and J by 7 bases, with 9 bases between. CDR3 in amino acids: CASSDSGNGELFF. Here the CDR3 DNA reads TGTGCCAGCAGTGATTCCGGTAACGGGGAGCTGTTTTTT.

The chain has TRBV29-1 and TRBJ2-7; weak D call: TRBD1 (6 bases). Germline CDR1 is SQVTM and CDR2 is ANQGSEA. The germline V and J ends were trimmed by 4 bases and 6 bases, with 13 bases remaining between them. The CDR3 sequence is 12 residues long. In nucleotides, the CDR3 is TGCAGCGTTGGGACAGTATACCGCGAGCAGTACTTC. Translating it yields CSVGTVYREQYF.

This chain uses TRBV4-1 with TRBJ1-2, with 9 bases aligning to TRBD1. From germline, CDR1 is MGHRA and CDR2 YSYEKL. V lost 1 base and J lost 8; bases outside the gene matches: 5. This CDR3 is built from 14 residues. The CDR3 coding sequence is TGCGCCAGCAGCCAAGCACAGGGGGCAGTCGGCTACACCTTC. Residues: CASSQAQGAVGYTF.

This sequence joins TRBV5-1 and TRBJ1-5; D not certain. Deletions cut 0 bases from V and 6 bases from J, with 16 bases between. The CDR3 runs 16 residues. The germline gives CDR1 SGHRS, CDR2 YFSETQ. For the CDR3, the DNA is TGCGCCAGCAGCTTGGAAGGCGGTGAGGTTAGTCAGCCCCAGCATTTT. Amino acids: CASSLEGGEVSQPQHF.

The chain joins TRBV10-1 to TRBJ2-5; a weak D match, TRBD2 (6 bases). Trimming left V 6 bases short and J 3 bases short, with 17 bases between. The CDR3 has 15 residues. From germline, CDR1 is WNHNN and CDR2 SYGVQD (reference sequence). The CDR3 DNA follows: TGCGCCAGCAGCCCCGGGGGAGCTCCTGAAGAGACCCAGTACTTC. It yields the protein CASSPGGAPEETQYF.

This clone appeared a few times. Written as DNA, the CDR3 is TGCGCCAGCAGATCACAGGGCCTCTCTGGAAACACCATATATTTT. It specifies CASRSQGLSGNTIYF. This rearrangement joins TRBV5-1 to TRBJ1-3; possible D gene TRBD1, 6 bases. Trimming stripped 5 bases from V and 0 bases from J, with 12 bases between. CDR3 length: 15 amino acids. Germline V gives CDR1 SGHRS, CDR2 YFSETQ.

The rearrangement links TRBV10-2 to TRBJ2-2; 7 bases are a match to TRBD1. Losses at the gene ends were 0 bases for V and 5 bases for J; bases not matched to a gene: 6. CDR1 WSHSY and CDR2 SAAADI come from the germline V gene. The CDR3 runs to 16 residues. In DNA, the CDR3 is TGCGCCAGCAGTGAGTCGACAGGGTGGGGAACCGGGGAGCTGTTTTTT. Amino acids: CASSESTGWGTGELFF.

This chain links TRBV7-2 with TRBJ2-3; TRBD2 agrees at 9 bases. Trimming took 3 bases from V and 4 from J; bases not matched to a gene: 5. The CDR3 is made up of 15 amino acids. Germline CDR1 is SGHTA and CDR2 is FQGNSA. CDR3 residues: CASSFSGSRADTQYF. CDR3 in DNA: TGTGCCAGCAGCTTTAGCGGGAGTAGGGCAGATACGCAGTATTTT. The full variable domain, completed using reference TRBV7-2 and TRBJ2-3, is GAGVSQSPSNKVTEKGKDVELRCDPISGHTALYWYRQSLGQGLEFLIYFQGNSAPDKSGLPSDRFSAERTGGSVSTLTIQRTQQEDSAVYLCASSFSGSRADTQYFGPGTRLTVL.

The CDR3 sequence: CSVGGGTEAFF. The DNA of the CDR3 is TGCAGCGTGGGAGGGGGCACTGAAGCTTTCTTT. The chain carries TRBV29-1 and TRBJ1-1; tentatively, D is TRBD1 (6 bases). The CDR3 covers 11 residues. Between the trimmed V and J ends, which lost 6 bases and 4 bases, there was a span of 9 bases. CDR1 and CDR2 (germline): SQVTM, ANQGSEA. Full variable domain (rest looked up from reference TRBV29-1 and TRBJ1-1): SAVISQKPSRDICQRGTSLTIQCQVDSQVTMMFWYRQQPGQSLTLIATANQGSEATYESGFVIDKFPISRPNLTFSTLTVSNMSPEDSSIYLCSVGGGTEAFFGQGTRLTVV.

The V and J genes are TRBV2 and TRBJ2-1, with 10 bases that match TRBD2. The CDR3 spans 12 residues. The junction had 3 bases not matched to a gene; V was cut back by 3 bases and J by 13 bases. Germline loops: CDR1 SNHLY, CDR2 FYNNEI. The CDR3 loop reads CASSEPSGSQFF. DNA for the CDR3: TGTGCCAGCAGTGAGCCTAGCGGGAGCCAGTTCTTC.

This clone was observed a handful of times. The chain carries TRBV10-3 and TRBJ1-2; perhaps TRBD1 as D (6 bases). CDR3 length equals 15 residues. Trimming cost V 6 bases and J 0 bases, with 14 bases left between them. The germline CDR1 and CDR2 sequences are ENHRY and SYGVKD. The CDR3 DNA sequence: TGTGCCATCAGGTCGTCAACAGGGACTAACTATGGCTACACCTTC. It is translated as CAIRSSTGTNYGYTF.

V is TRBV5-5 and J is TRBJ1-1; the D is unclear. Germline V gene data show CDR1 as SGHKS and CDR2 as YYEKEE (reference sequence). The CDR3 length is 14 residues. Trimming shortened V by 0 bases and J by 6 bases, and 12 bases separated the two germline ends. CDR3 sequence (DNA): TGTGCCAGCAGCTTGGGGTTGAGCGGCGCTGAAGCTTTCTTT. Translated, it gives CASSLGLSGAEAFF.

The gene calls are TRBV5-3 and TRBJ2-3, with TRBD2 as a possible D gene (6 bases). TRBV5-3 is designated an ORF whose function remains uncertain. Trimming shortened V by 5 bases and J by 3 bases, and 22 bases separated the two germline ends. CDR3 length: 17 residues. CDR3 loop: CARSVLTRGERTDTQYF. In DNA, the CDR3 is TGTGCCAGAAGTGTCCTGACTCGCGGGGAACGGACAGATACGCAGTATTTT.

The chain recombines TRBV4-3 with TRBJ1-4, with 8 nucleotides matching TRBD1. This CDR3 contains 16 residues. Germline V gene lookup returns CDR1 LGHNA and CDR2 YSLEER. J gave up 6 bases and V 5 bases, and 11 bases lay outside the gene matches. The CDR3 DNA sequence: TGCGCCAGCAGCTATTTACAGGGGGGAGGCGATGAAAAACTGTTTTTT. Encoded protein: CASSYLQGGGDEKLFF.

The rearrangement joins TRBV27 to TRBJ2-5; tentative D call: TRBD1 (5 bases). Trimming removed 4 bases from V and 2 bases from J, with 14 bases in between. Germline V CDR1 and CDR2: MNHEY, SMNVEV (reference sequence). This CDR3 is built from 15 residues. The CDR3 nucleotides are TGTGCCAGCAGTTACTACAGGAATCAACAAGAGACCCAGTACTTC. This sequence encodes CASSYYRNQQETQYF.

CDR3 sequence (DNA): TGTGCCAGTAGAACAGGGGGCGGAGAGACCCAGTACTTC. The encoded protein is CASRTGGGETQYF. This chain links TRBV19 with TRBJ2-5, with 9 bases matching TRBD1. Trimming removed 6 bases from V and 4 bases from J; junction bases left unmatched: 3. Germline V CDR1 and CDR2: LNHDA, SQIVND (reference sequence). This CDR3 contains 13 residues.

V usage is TRBV4-3 and J usage is TRBJ1-1; weak D call: TRBD1 (5 bases). The CDR3 has 14 residues. V gave up 1 base and J gave up 3 bases, with 9 bases separating them. Germline-derived CDR1 and CDR2 are LGHNA and YSLEER. The CDR3 spells CASSQGTLDTEAFF. The CDR3 nucleotides are TGCGCCAGCAGCCAAGGGACATTGGACACTGAAGCTTTCTTT.

The chain recombines TRBV5-1 with TRBJ1-1; D is possibly TRBD1 (5 bases). The CDR3 is 14 residues long. Germline assignment: CDR1 SGHRS and CDR2 YFSETQ. Trimming took off 5 bases at V and 0 bases at J, with 11 bases between the two ends. CDR3 coding DNA: TGCGCCAGCAGAATACAGGTAATGAACACTGAAGCTTTCTTT. Amino acid sequence: CASRIQVMNTEAFF.

The CDR3 nucleotides are TGTGCCAGCAGCAAGCCTGGACCTTGGACTCCACGGAGTGAAAAACTGTTTTTT. It yields the protein CASSKPGPWTPRSEKLFF. The V call is TRBV21-1, the J call TRBJ1-4. TRBV21-1 is marked as a pseudogene. The CDR3 is 18 residues long.

The gene calls are TRBV7-2 and TRBJ2-2; 9 bases fit TRBD2. Germline trimming cut 5 bases from V and 3 bases from J; bases unmatched to any gene: 7. The CDR3 has 16 residues. Germline V lookup: CDR1 SGHTA, CDR2 FQGNSA. The CDR3 region is CASSAWRGGDTGELFF. DNA for the CDR3: TGTGCCAGCAGCGCATGGCGGGGGGGGGACACCGGGGAGCTGTTTTTT.

This chain's CDR3 is CASSFGNGENEQFF. The CDR3 DNA sequence: TGTGCCAGCAGCTTCGGTAACGGAGAAAATGAGCAGTTCTTC. V is TRBV13 and J is TRBJ2-1; unclear D gene. CDR1 is PRHDT and CDR2 is FYEKMQ in the germline V gene (reference sequence). This CDR3 spans 14 amino acids. V lost 3 bases and J lost 7, with 13 bases in between.